These 5 T cell receptor beta chains were sequenced from one sample in a study of cytomegalovirus exposure and HLA in healthy donors. The study ran its PCR with 60 Vbeta and 13 Jbeta primers. Assay used: immunoSEQ multiplex PCR; TCRdb lists only in-frame clones, some missing. The sample carries approximately 210,000 clones, approximately 87% recorded once. The sample taken for sequencing was PBMCs. The receptors originated from a man younger than 40 in good health and CMV-seronegative.

The chain has TRBV7-8 and TRBJ1-6, with D perhaps TRBD1 (5 bases). From germline, CDR1 is SGHVS and CDR2 FQNEAQ. CDR3 length: 16 residues. V was cut by 2 bases and J by 7 bases, with 15 bases left in between. CDR3 sequence reads: CASSLSTAAKNSPLHF. The CDR3 coding sequence is TGTGCCAGCAGCTTATCGACAGCCGCTAAGAATTCACCCCTCCACTTT.

The chain uses TRBV7-2 and TRBJ2-5; maybe TRBD2 (6 bases). The DNA end favors TRBJ2-7, so the J call may be wrong. CDR3 length equals 14 residues. Per germline, CDR1 SGHTA and CDR2 FQGNSA. CDR3 protein: CASSPTGVSYEQYF. DNA for the CDR3: TGTGCCAGCAGCCCAACGGGGGTGAGCTACGAGCAGTACTTC.

The chain has TRBV5-1 and TRBJ1-2; possible D gene TRBD1, 5 bases. The CDR3 is made up of 13 amino acids. V shed 0 bases and J shed 8 bases, with 11 bases lying between them. Per the germline V gene, CDR1 is SGHRS and CDR2 is YFSETQ. CDR3 sequence: CASSLEGMEGYTF. CDR3 bases: TGCGCCAGCAGCTTGGAGGGGATGGAGGGCTACACCTTC. Using reference TRBV5-1 and TRBJ1-2 for the parts outside the CDR3, the full variable domain is KAGVTQTPRYLIKTRGQQVTLSCSPISGHRSVSWYQQTPGQGLQFLFEYFSETQRNKGNFPGRFSGRQFSNSRSEMNVSTLELGDSALYLCASSLEGMEGYTFGSGTRLTVV.

The chain couples TRBV28 to TRBJ2-7, with D possibly matching TRBD1 (6 bases). The V end lost 3 bases, the J end lost 5 bases, and 17 bases lay between the germline ends. CDR1 is MDHEN and CDR2 is SYDVKM in the germline V gene. This CDR3 spans 15 amino acids. The CDR3 spells CASSLLNRARDEQYF. The CDR3 region has the DNA TGTGCCAGCAGTTTGCTAAACAGGGCGCGAGACGAGCAGTACTTC.

J is TRBJ1-5 and V is TRBV6-1; tentative D call: TRBD1 (6 bases). CDR1 is MNHNS and CDR2 is SASEGT in the germline V gene. Trimming shortened V by 11 bases and J by 2 bases, and 10 bases separated the two germline ends. CDR3 length: 12 amino acids. This chain's CDR3 is CAGRTGNQPQHF. CDR3 nucleotide sequence: TGTGCCGGAAGGACAGGCAATCAGCCCCAGCATTTT.